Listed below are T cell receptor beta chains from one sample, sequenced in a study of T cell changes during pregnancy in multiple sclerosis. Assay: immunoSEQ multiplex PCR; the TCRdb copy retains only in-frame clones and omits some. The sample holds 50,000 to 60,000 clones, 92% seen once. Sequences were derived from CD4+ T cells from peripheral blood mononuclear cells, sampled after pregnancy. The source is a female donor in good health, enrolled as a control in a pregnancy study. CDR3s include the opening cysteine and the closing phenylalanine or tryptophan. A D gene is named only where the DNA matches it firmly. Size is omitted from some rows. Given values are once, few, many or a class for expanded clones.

CDR3nt: TGTGCCAGCAGCCTTGGACTAGCGGGGGTCTACGAGCAGTACTTC; CDR3aa: CASSLGLAGVYEQYF; abundance: NA; v_gene: TRBV7-2; j_gene: TRBJ2-7; d_gene: TRBD2
CDR3nt: TGTGCCAGCAGCTTAGCGAACAGGTCCTATAATTCACCCCTCCACTTT; CDR3aa: CASSLANRSYNSPLHF; abundance: NA; v_gene: TRBV13; j_gene: TRBJ1-6; d_gene: NA
CDR3nt: TGCGCCAGCAGTTTGGAGGGGGCCCCAACTGAAGCTTTCTTT; CDR3aa: CASSLEGAPTEAFF; abundance: NA; v_gene: TRBV5-1; j_gene: TRBJ1-1; d_gene: TRBD1
CDR3nt: TGTGCCAGCAGCCCCCCCGGGACAAGGGAGAACACTGAAGCTTTCTTT; CDR3aa: CASSPPGTRENTEAFF; abundance: NA; v_gene: TRBV7-2; j_gene: TRBJ1-1; d_gene: NA
CDR3nt: TGTGCCAGCAGCTTGGGACAGGGCATAAGGAACACTGAAGCTTTCTTT; CDR3aa: CASSLGQGIRNTEAFF; abundance: NA; v_gene: TRBV7-6; j_gene: TRBJ1-1; d_gene: TRBD1
CDR3nt: TGTGCCAGCAGCTCCGGGACAGGGGGCTATAATTCACCCCTCCACTTT; CDR3aa: CASSSGTGGYNSPLHF; abundance: NA; v_gene: TRBV5-6; j_gene: TRBJ1-6; d_gene: TRBD1
CDR3nt: TGTGCCAGCAGCCCTTCGCAGACCGGGGAGCTGTTTTTT; CDR3aa: CASSPSQTGELFF; abundance: NA; v_gene: TRBV7-3; j_gene: TRBJ2-2; d_gene: NA
CDR3nt: TGTGCCAGAGATGACCGATTACAGGGCGGCACTGAAGCTTTCTTT; CDR3aa: CARDDRLQGGTEAFF; abundance: NA; v_gene: TRBV19; j_gene: TRBJ1-1; d_gene: NA
CDR3nt: TGTGCCAGCAGTTACGGGGGACAGGGAGGTTCACCCCTCCACTTT; CDR3aa: CASSYGGQGGSPLHF; abundance: NA; v_gene: TRBV6-5; j_gene: TRBJ1-6; d_gene: TRBD1
CDR3nt: TGTGCCAGCAGCGGAACAGGAGCAAGGAGCACTGAAGCTTTCTTT; CDR3aa: CASSGTGARSTEAFF; abundance: NA; v_gene: TRBV9; j_gene: TRBJ1-1; d_gene: NA
CDR3nt: TGTGCCAGCAGCGGTCTCAATCCCAGGGGGCCGGCCGAGCAGTACTTC; CDR3aa: CASSGLNPRGPAEQYF; abundance: NA; v_gene: TRBV5-5; j_gene: TRBJ2-7; d_gene: TRBD1
CDR3nt: TGTGCCAGCAGTGGATACTCTCAGGTTACCAGCACAGATACGCAGTATTTT; CDR3aa: CASSGYSQVTSTDTQYF; abundance: NA; v_gene: TRBV25-1; j_gene: TRBJ2-3; d_gene: NA
CDR3nt: TGTGCCAGCAGTCGACAGGGCTACAATCAGCCCCAGCATTTT; CDR3aa: CASSRQGYNQPQHF; abundance: NA; v_gene: TRBV27; j_gene: TRBJ1-5; d_gene: TRBD1
CDR3nt: TGTGCCTGGAAAGGCGGTGCAACTAATGAAAAACTGTTTTTT; CDR3aa: CAWKGGATNEKLFF; abundance: NA; v_gene: TRBV30; j_gene: TRBJ1-4; d_gene: NA
CDR3nt: TGTGCCAGCAGTATACGTCAGACTAGTCGGGGCACAGATACGCAGTATTTT; CDR3aa: CASSIRQTSRGTDTQYF; abundance: NA; v_gene: TRBV5-8; j_gene: TRBJ2-3; d_gene: NA
CDR3nt: TGTGCCAGCAAGACGGGACAGGGTGATCAGCCCCAGCATTTT; CDR3aa: CASKTGQGDQPQHF; abundance: NA; v_gene: TRBV6-5; j_gene: TRBJ1-5; d_gene: TRBD1
CDR3nt: TGCGCCAGCAGCCGCGGGGGGACCGCCTACGAGCAGTACTTC; CDR3aa: CASSRGGTAYEQYF; abundance: NA; v_gene: TRBV5-1; j_gene: TRBJ2-7; d_gene: TRBD2
CDR3nt: TGCAGCGCCGCGCGGGATTTCTACGAGCAGTACTTC; CDR3aa: CSAARDFYEQYF; abundance: NA; v_gene: TRBV29-1; j_gene: TRBJ2-7; d_gene: NA
CDR3nt: TGTGCCAGCAGCACCAACAGGGCTTTGAACACTGAAGCTTTCTTT; CDR3aa: CASSTNRALNTEAFF; abundance: NA; v_gene: TRBV11-2; j_gene: TRBJ1-1; d_gene: NA
CDR3nt: TGTGCCAGCAGTCGGGGTGGTTTATTGCGCACAGATACGCAGTATTTT; CDR3aa: CASSRGGLLRTDTQYF; abundance: NA; v_gene: TRBV7-2; j_gene: TRBJ2-3; d_gene: NA
CDR3nt: TGCGCCAGCAGCTTTCAGACAGGGCCCTATGGCTACACCTTC; CDR3aa: CASSFQTGPYGYTF; abundance: once; v_gene: TRBV5-1; j_gene: TRBJ1-2; d_gene: TRBD1
CDR3nt: TGCGCCAGCAGCTTGGGTTTGGTCGGCGGCTCGGTGGCGGCTTTCTTT; CDR3aa: CASSLGLVGGSVAAFF; abundance: NA; v_gene: TRBV5-1; j_gene: TRBJ1-1; d_gene: NA
CDR3nt: TGTGCCAGCAAAGGGGGAATGAACACTGAAGCTTTCTTT; CDR3aa: CASKGGMNTEAFF; abundance: NA; v_gene: TRBV7-9; j_gene: TRBJ1-1; d_gene: NA